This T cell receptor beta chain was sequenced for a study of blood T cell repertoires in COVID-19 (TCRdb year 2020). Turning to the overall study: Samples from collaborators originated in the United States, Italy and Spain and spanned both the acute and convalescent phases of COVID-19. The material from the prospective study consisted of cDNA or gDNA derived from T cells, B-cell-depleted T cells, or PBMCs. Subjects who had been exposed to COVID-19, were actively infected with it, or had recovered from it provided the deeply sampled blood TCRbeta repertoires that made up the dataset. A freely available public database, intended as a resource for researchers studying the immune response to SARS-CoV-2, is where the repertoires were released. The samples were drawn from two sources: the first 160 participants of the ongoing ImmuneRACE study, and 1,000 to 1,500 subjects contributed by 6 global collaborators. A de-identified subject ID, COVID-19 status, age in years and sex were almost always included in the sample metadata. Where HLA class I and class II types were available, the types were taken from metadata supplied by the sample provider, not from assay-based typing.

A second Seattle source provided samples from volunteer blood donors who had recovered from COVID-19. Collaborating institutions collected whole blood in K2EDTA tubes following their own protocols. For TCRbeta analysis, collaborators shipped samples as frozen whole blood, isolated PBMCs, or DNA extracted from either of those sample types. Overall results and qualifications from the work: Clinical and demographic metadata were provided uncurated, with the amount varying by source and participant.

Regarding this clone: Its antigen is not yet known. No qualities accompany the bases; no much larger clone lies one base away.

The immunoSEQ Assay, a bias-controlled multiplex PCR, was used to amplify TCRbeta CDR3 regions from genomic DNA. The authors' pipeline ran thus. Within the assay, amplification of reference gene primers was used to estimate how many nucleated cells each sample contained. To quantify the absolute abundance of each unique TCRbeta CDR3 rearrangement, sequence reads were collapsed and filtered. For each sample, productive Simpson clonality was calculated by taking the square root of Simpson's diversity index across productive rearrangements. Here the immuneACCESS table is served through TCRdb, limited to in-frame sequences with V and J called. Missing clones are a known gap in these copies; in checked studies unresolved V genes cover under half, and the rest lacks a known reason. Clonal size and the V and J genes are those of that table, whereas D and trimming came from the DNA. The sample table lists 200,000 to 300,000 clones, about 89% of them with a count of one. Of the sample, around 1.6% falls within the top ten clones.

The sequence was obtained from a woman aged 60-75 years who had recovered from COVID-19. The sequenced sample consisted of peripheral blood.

The nucleotide sequence is given as TGTGCCAGCAGCCCCTACAGGGTTTCCTACAATGAGCAGTTCTTC. Its protein product is CASSPYRVSYNEQFF. Recombination joined TRBV7-2 with TRBJ2-1; TRBD1 might be the D gene, on 6 matching bases. V loses 5 bases, J loses 1 base, and the germline ends lie 12 bases apart. Reading the germline V gene gives CDR1 SGHTA and CDR2 FQGNSA. Counted from cysteine to phenylalanine, this CDR3 has 15 amino acids. The DNA shown is the 45-base CDR3, in frame from base 1. Beyond the CDR3, the reference TRBV7-2 and TRBJ2-1 genes provide the residues; the full variable domain reads: GAGVSQSPSNKVTEKGKDVELRCDPISGHTALYWYRQSLGQGLEFLIYFQGNSAPDKSGLPSDRFSAERTGGSVSTLTIQRTQQEDSAVYLCASSPYRVSYNEQFFGPGTRLTVL.